The 18 T cell receptor beta chains in this list originate from one sample, sequenced in a study of shared clonotypes between healthy human individuals. Method: immunoSEQ multiplex PCR; TCRdb's copy keeps in-frame clones and lacks some. The sample has roughly 2 million clones, over 85% seen once. The naive CD8 fraction comprised CD45RO-negative cells positively selected for CCR7 and excluded terminally differentiated effector memory CD45RA+ cells. Sequencing input: naive CD8+ T cells sorted from blood. These receptors were taken from a man aged 18 to 30 in good health.

Points on this clone: Other DNA sequences within the sample encode an identical CDR3. The CDR3: CSARDSYGYTF. DNA of the CDR3: TGCAGTGCTAGAGACAGCTATGGCTACACCTTC. The chain links TRBV20-1 to TRBJ1-2; D remains ambiguous. The CDR3 has 11 residues. From germline, CDR1 is DFQATT and CDR2 SNEGSKA (reference sequence). V was shortened by 0 bases and J by 4 bases, with 3 bases between the two germline ends.

Only one count was recorded for this clone. The chain employs TRBV7-9 and TRBJ1-1; the D gene is possibly TRBD1 (6 bases). V lost 3 bases, J lost 1 base, and 9 bases lay in between. The CDR3 sequence is 14 residues long. From germline, CDR1 is SEHNR and CDR2 FQNEAQ (reference sequence). The CDR3, as DNA: TGTGCCAGCAGCTTCCGGGACACGAACACTGAAGCTTTCTTT. It specifies CASSFRDTNTEAFF.

J is TRBJ2-7 and V is TRBV6-5, with D perhaps matching TRBD1 or TRBD2 (5 bases each). The CDR3 runs to 14 residues. In germline, CDR1 is MNHEY, CDR2 SVGAGI. Trimming cost V 4 bases and J 2 bases, with 12 bases left between them. CDR3 sequence: CASSSGPMPYEQYF. The DNA for the CDR3 is TGTGCCAGCAGTTCGGGACCGATGCCCTACGAGCAGTACTTC.

The V call is TRBV5-4, the J call TRBJ2-7; TRBD1 matches at 12 bases. Per germline, CDR1 SGHNT and CDR2 YYREEE (reference sequence). V lost 4 bases to trimming and J lost 6 bases; unmatched junction nucleotides: 8. This CDR3 spans 15 amino acids. The CDR3 loop reads CASSTGTGGKSEQYF. The CDR3 DNA sequence: TGTGCCAGCAGCACCGGGACAGGGGGCAAGTCCGAGCAGTACTTC.

The chain carries TRBV6-5 and TRBJ2-7; D is unresolved. CDR1 is MNHEY and CDR2 is SVGAGI in the germline V gene. The CDR3 extends over 13 amino acids. Trimming left V 6 bases short and J 6 bases short, with 15 bases between. As DNA, the CDR3 is TGTGCCAGCAGACTCAGGAGAACACGCGAGCAGTACTTC. Translating it yields CASRLRRTREQYF.

The gene calls are TRBV2 and TRBJ2-7; TRBD2 might be the D (6 bases). The CDR3 spans 14 residues. Deletions cut 1 base from V and 3 bases from J, with 10 bases between. Germline V gene sequence: CDR1 SNHLY, CDR2 FYNNEI. The CDR3 sequence is CASSEEGLIYEQYF. The CDR3 region has the DNA TGTGCCAGCAGTGAAGAGGGACTTATCTACGAGCAGTACTTC.

Turning to this clone: Other nucleotide sequences from this sample produce the same CDR3. This rearrangement joins TRBV27 to TRBJ1-5, with unresolved D. Germline CDR1 and CDR2: MNHEY and SMNVEV (reference sequence). This CDR3 is 14 amino acids long. Between the trimmed V and J ends, which lost 5 bases and 0 bases, there was a span of 8 bases. As DNA, the CDR3 is TGTGCCAGCAGTCTTACCGGTAGCAATCAGCCCCAGCATTTT. It is translated as CASSLTGSNQPQHF.

The CDR3 loop reads CASSATEFGEQFF. The CDR3 DNA reads as TGTGCCAGCAGCGCGACGGAATTTGGTGAGCAGTTCTTC. This chain connects TRBV7-9 to TRBJ2-1; D is undetermined. Germline CDR1 and CDR2: SEHNR and FQNEAQ (reference sequence). V lost 5 bases to trimming and J lost 9 bases, with 14 bases between them. The CDR3 runs 13 residues. Full variable domain (remainder filled in from reference TRBV7-9 and TRBJ2-1): DTGVSQNPRHKITKRGQNVTFRCDPISEHNRLYWYRQTLGQGPEFLTYFQNEAQLEKSRLLSDRFSAERPKGSFSTLEIQRTEQGDSAMYLCASSATEFGEQFFGPGTRLTVL.

The chain links TRBV2 to TRBJ2-7; the D is unclear. This CDR3 has 14 residues. Looked up from germline, CDR1 is SNHLY and CDR2 is FYNNEI. Trimming left V 4 bases short and J 2 bases short, with 12 bases between. The CDR3 nucleotides read TGTGCCAGCAGTGCGGCGGAAGCAACCTACGAGCAGTACTTC. Translating it yields CASSAAEATYEQYF. Looking up the rest from reference TRBV2 and TRBJ2-7 gives the full variable domain: EPEVTQTPSHQVTQMGQEVILRCVPISNHLYFYWYRQILGQKVEFLVSFYNNEISEKSEIFDDQFSVERPDGSNFTLKIRSTKLEDSAMYFCASSAAEATYEQYFGPGTRLTVT.

The chain has TRBV6-6 and TRBJ2-1, with 9 positions matching TRBD2. Germline V lookup: CDR1 MNHNY, CDR2 SVGAGI (reference sequence). The CDR3 has 15 residues. J lost 5 bases, V lost 1 base, and 3 bases had no gene match. In DNA, the CDR3 is TGTGCCAGCAGTTACTGGGCTAGCGGGAACAATGAGCAGTTCTTC. Its protein product is CASSYWASGNNEQFF.

The chain couples TRBV4-1 to TRBJ2-1; D uncertain. This CDR3 has 17 amino acids. Trimming left V 4 bases short and J 3 bases short, with 19 bases between. Germline V gene lookup returns CDR1 MGHRA and CDR2 YSYEKL. The DNA of the CDR3 is TGCGCCAGCAGCCCGATGCAGATGCAGGAAGACTACAATGAGCAGTTCTTC. Translated, it gives CASSPMQMQEDYNEQFF.

The chain joins TRBV13 to TRBJ1-1; D unresolved. V was shortened by 1 base and J by 1 base, with 7 bases between the two germline ends. Per the germline V gene, CDR1 is PRHDT and CDR2 is FYEKMQ (reference sequence). This CDR3 has 14 residues. CDR3 in amino acids: CASSLVIQNTEAFF. In nucleotides, the CDR3 is TGTGCCAGCAGCTTAGTTATCCAGAACACTGAAGCTTTCTTT.

The chain uses TRBV10-3 and TRBJ1-1; D call uncertain. There are 12 residues in the CDR3. V lost 7 bases to trimming and J lost 3 bases, with 9 bases between them. Germline V lookup: CDR1 ENHRY, CDR2 SYGVKD. The CDR3 DNA is TGTGCCATCAAACAGTGGGACACTGAAGCTTTCTTT. It is translated as CAIKQWDTEAFF.

The chain carries TRBV7-9 and TRBJ1-1; 7 bases map to TRBD1. This CDR3 spans 15 amino acids. Trimming took 4 bases from V and 1 from J; bases not matched to a gene: 6. Germline V gives CDR1 SEHNR, CDR2 FQNEAQ (reference sequence). As DNA, the CDR3 is TGTGCCAGCAGCTCGCTAACAGGGGCGAACACTGAAGCTTTCTTT. It is translated as CASSSLTGANTEAFF.

The chain recombines TRBV2 with TRBJ2-7, with D possibly TRBD2 on 5 matching bases. Germline CDR1 and CDR2: SNHLY and FYNNEI. CDR3 length: 15 amino acids. Trimming pared 2 bases from V and 3 bases from J, leaving 14 bases between. CDR3 residues: CASSETGPGFYEQYF. CDR3 bases: TGTGCCAGCAGTGAAACCGGTCCGGGGTTCTACGAGCAGTACTTC.

This chain uses TRBV30 with TRBJ2-3, with D perhaps TRBD1 (6 bases). The CDR3 totals 15 residues. Deletions cut 4 bases from V and 5 bases from J, with 19 bases between. Germline V gene data show CDR1 as GTSNPN and CDR2 as SVGIG (reference sequence). The CDR3 region is CAWKRVGAPLDTQYF. CDR3 nucleotide sequence: TGTGCCTGGAAGAGAGTGGGGGCCCCCTTAGATACGCAGTATTTT.

In the case of this clone: Other nucleotide sequences in the sample specify the same CDR3. The chain is built from TRBV5-6 and TRBJ2-7, with 7 bases lining up with TRBD1. This CDR3 has 13 amino acids. Germline V gives CDR1 SGHDT, CDR2 YYEEEE. Trimming removed 4 bases from V and 2 bases from J; junction bases left unmatched: 3. The CDR3 DNA reads TGTGCCAGCAGCCTTGACAGGGCCTACGAGCAGTACTTC. As protein: CASSLDRAYEQYF.

CDR3 amino acids: CASSPQGRVYEQYF. CDR3 sequence (DNA): TGTGCCAGCAGCCCACAAGGACGAGTCTACGAGCAGTACTTC. The chain links TRBV28 to TRBJ2-7; D not certain. Germline V gene data show CDR1 as MDHEN and CDR2 as SYDVKM. The V gene lost 6 bases and the J gene lost 3 bases, with 15 bases spanning the gap. This CDR3 region has 14 residues. Drawing the rest from reference TRBV28 and TRBJ2-7, the complete variable domain is DVKVTQSSRYLVKRTGEKVFLECVQDMDHENMFWYRQDPGLGLRLIYFSYDVKMKEKGDIPEGYSVSREKKERFSLILESASTNQTSMYLCASSPQGRVYEQYFGPGTRLTVT.